The entry below gives a single T cell receptor (beta chain) sequence along with its context. No antigen is known for it. The data belong to a study of shared clonotypes between healthy human individuals. Study observations and caveats: Generally, naive subsets (rather than memory subsets) showed larger estimated richness. Although depth was large, rarefaction showed that sequencing of the sorted subsets was incomplete.

At deep level, the assay was performed. Replicate PCRs run on sorted subsets employed 200 ng DNA, around 31,000 T cell genomes. Only in-frame clones appear in the TCRdb table, and some are missing; sequencing was by immunoSEQ multiplex PCR. The table lists about 2.4 million clones, over 85% of them singletons, with about 0.39% in the top ten. Looked up from germline, CDR1 is MDHEN and CDR2 is SYDVKM. V lost 2 bases, J lost 11 bases, and 9 bases lay in between. The CDR3 is 11 amino acids. This receptor was identified in a man between 18 and 29 years old in good health. Some clones in this sample may be carry-over from other donors' samples. Sequenced: naive CD4+ T cells from PBMCs. As for subset: CD45RA+ positively selected. V and J are TRBV28 and TRBJ2-5; D is unresolved. CDR3 region: CASSLVLEQYF. CDR3 bases: TGTGCCAGCAGTTTAGTGTTGGAGCAGTACTTC.